A single sample is the source of the 2 T cell receptor beta chains below, sequenced in a study of blood T cell repertoires in COVID-19. Using immunoSEQ multiplex PCR, the repertoire was profiled, and TCRdb retains in-frame clones only, with some absent. Of roughly 360,000 clones in the sample, about 87% are singletons; the top ten hold 1% to 1.5%. The specimen sequenced was PBMCs or T cells enriched from blood (not recorded which). These receptors all come from a man aged 25-40 years who had recovered from COVID-19.

This clone was observed a handful of times. The V call is TRBV7-9, the J call TRBJ2-7; D unresolved. This CDR3 has 12 residues. Trimming removed 1 base from V and 4 bases from J, with 5 bases in between. Per the germline V gene, CDR1 is SEHNR and CDR2 is FQNEAQ (reference sequence). The CDR3, as DNA: TGTGCCAGCAGCTTAGAATCATACGAGCAGTACTTC. As protein: CASSLESYEQYF.

The gene calls are TRBV29-1 and TRBJ1-1; 9 bases fit TRBD1. The CDR3 runs 14 residues. CDR1 is SQVTM, CDR2 ANQGSEA, per germline. V lost 5 bases, J lost 1 base, and 5 bases stayed unmatched. The CDR3 DNA reads as TGCAGCGTTACTCGGACAGGGGAGAACACTGAAGCTTTCTTT. Residues: CSVTRTGENTEAFF.